Listed below are T cell receptor beta chains from one sample, sequenced in a study of T cell repertoires in cytomegalovirus infection. TCRdb reprocessed the reads via MiXCR and lists one record per CDR3 protein. The top ten hold less than 70% of the sample, which has 45,000 to 50,000 distinct CDR3 sequences, roughly 19% seen once. The antigens for these receptors are not known. The sample was CD8+ T cells from cultured PBMCs, taken from culture after CMV antigen stimulation. These receptors were taken from a human donor in good health (CMV status not recorded). Some clones in this sample may be carry-over from other donors' samples. The CDR3 runs from the conserved cysteine through the conserved F or W. D genes are given only for firm matches. Not all rows give a size; the values are once, few, many and, for expanded clones, a class.

v_call: TRBV5-5
clone_size: many
d_call: TRBD1
j_call: TRBJ2-7
cdr3_aa: CASSFSGTGTREQYF
cdr3_nt: TGTGCCAGCAGCTTCTCCGGGACAGGCACTAGAGAGCAGTACTTC

v_call: TRBV7-3
clone_size: -
d_call: -
j_call: TRBJ2-2
cdr3_aa: CASSPRGGSTGELFF
cdr3_nt: TGTGCCAGCAGCCCAAGAGGGGGAAGCACCGGGGAGCTGTTTTTT

v_call: TRBV5-8
clone_size: many
d_call: -
j_call: TRBJ1-5
cdr3_aa: CASSPRGSYSNQPQHF
cdr3_nt: TGTGCCAGCAGCCCTAGAGGAAGTTATAGCAATCAGCCCCAGCATTTT

v_call: TRBV12-3/TRBV12-4
clone_size: many
d_call: TRBD1
j_call: TRBJ2-1
cdr3_aa: CASSLLTGYNEQFF
cdr3_nt: TGTGCCAGCAGTTTGTTGACAGGGTACAATGAGCAGTTCTTC

v_call: TRBV7-9
clone_size: many
d_call: -
j_call: TRBJ1-5
cdr3_aa: CASSLAGGGNQPQHF
cdr3_nt: TGTGCCAGCAGCTTAGCGGGAGGGGGGAATCAGCCCCAGCATTTT

v_call: TRBV30
clone_size: -
d_call: TRBD2
j_call: TRBJ2-1
cdr3_aa: CAWSAPTSPGDEQFF
cdr3_nt: TGTGCCTGGAGTGCCCCGACTAGCCCTGGAGATGAGCAGTTCTTC

v_call: TRBV27
clone_size: -
d_call: TRBD1
j_call: TRBJ2-7
cdr3_aa: CASSLKGWGQTYEQYF
cdr3_nt: TGTGCCAGCAGTTTAAAGGGCTGGGGACAGACCTACGAGCAGTACTTC

v_call: TRBV30
clone_size: few
d_call: -
j_call: TRBJ1-5
cdr3_aa: CAWSLDRNQPQHF
cdr3_nt: TGTGCCTGGAGTCTGGACAGAAATCAGCCCCAGCATTTT

v_call: TRBV11-2
clone_size: few
d_call: TRBD1
j_call: TRBJ1-1
cdr3_aa: CASSRQGNTEAFF
cdr3_nt: TGTGCCAGCAGCCGACAGGGAAATACTGAAGCTTTCTTT

v_call: TRBV7-2
clone_size: many
d_call: TRBD2
j_call: TRBJ2-3
cdr3_aa: CASSPGLTPSTDTQYF
cdr3_nt: TGTGCCAGCAGCCCGGGACTAACTCCTAGCACAGATACGCAGTATTTT

v_call: TRBV28
clone_size: few
d_call: -
j_call: TRBJ2-5
cdr3_aa: CASSFPGVSQETQYF
cdr3_nt: TGTGCCAGCAGTTTTCCAGGCGTAAGCCAAGAGACCCAGTACTTC

v_call: TRBV6-2/TRBV6-3
clone_size: few
d_call: TRBD2
j_call: TRBJ2-2
cdr3_aa: CAVLGWREHTGELFF
cdr3_nt: TGTGCCGTTCTTGGGTGGCGGGAGCATACCGGGGAGCTGTTTTTT

v_call: TRBV19
clone_size: -
d_call: -
j_call: TRBJ2-7
cdr3_aa: CASSIDPSGQIYEQYF
cdr3_nt: TGTGCCAGTAGTATAGATCCTTCGGGACAAATCTACGAGCAGTACTTC

v_call: TRBV28
clone_size: -
d_call: -
j_call: TRBJ1-5
cdr3_aa: CASSSGTPYSNQPQHF
cdr3_nt: TGTGCCAGCAGTTCGGGGACACCATATAGCAATCAGCCCCAGCATTTT

v_call: TRBV14
clone_size: -
d_call: -
j_call: TRBJ2-2
cdr3_aa: CASSQDRANTGELFF
cdr3_nt: TGTGCCAGCAGCCAAGACAGGGCGAACACCGGGGAGCTGTTTTTT

v_call: TRBV10-3
clone_size: many
d_call: -
j_call: TRBJ1-4
cdr3_aa: CAISERANEKLFF
cdr3_nt: TGTGCCATCAGTGAGCGTGCTAATGAAAAACTGTTTTTT

v_call: TRBV20-1
clone_size: -
d_call: TRBD2
j_call: TRBJ2-7
cdr3_aa: CSASSGRLSEQYF
cdr3_nt: TGCAGTGCTAGTAGCGGGAGGCTGTCTGAGCAGTACTTC

v_call: TRBV12-3/TRBV12-4
clone_size: many
d_call: -
j_call: TRBJ1-5
cdr3_aa: CASTLTTGYVSNQPQHF
cdr3_nt: TGTGCCAGCACCTTAACGACGGGGTACGTCAGCAATCAGCCCCAGCATTTT

v_call: TRBV7-9
clone_size: -
d_call: TRBD2
j_call: TRBJ2-3
cdr3_aa: CASSWALGGTEDPQYF
cdr3_nt: TGTGCCAGCAGCTGGGCGTTGGGAGGGACGGAAGATCCGCAGTATTTT

v_call: TRBV5-1
clone_size: few
d_call: -
j_call: TRBJ1-5
cdr3_aa: CANSLAGQDNQPQHF
cdr3_nt: TGCGCCAACAGCTTGGCGGGACAAGACAATCAGCCCCAGCATTTT

v_call: TRBV4-2
clone_size: -
d_call: -
j_call: TRBJ1-1
cdr3_aa: CAGSPQSNTEAFF
cdr3_nt: TGTGCCGGCAGCCCACAGAGTAACACTGAAGCTTTCTTT

v_call: TRBV9
clone_size: -
d_call: -
j_call: TRBJ1-2
cdr3_aa: CASSVEGYGYTF
cdr3_nt: TGTGCCAGCAGCGTAGAAGGGTATGGCTACACCTTC

v_call: TRBV5-4
clone_size: few
d_call: -
j_call: TRBJ2-1
cdr3_aa: CASSLGQGGLDEQFF
cdr3_nt: TGTGCCAGCAGCTTGGGACAGGGAGGGTTGGATGAGCAGTTCTTC

v_call: TRBV11-2
clone_size: many
d_call: -
j_call: TRBJ2-1
cdr3_aa: CASSSSAGDNEQFF
cdr3_nt: TGTGCCAGCAGCTCCTCGGCCGGGGACAATGAGCAGTTCTTC

v_call: TRBV7-4
clone_size: -
d_call: TRBD1
j_call: TRBJ1-2
cdr3_aa: CASRLGGAEGYTF
cdr3_nt: TGTGCCAGCAGGTTAGGGGGCGCAGAGGGCTACACCTTC

v_call: TRBV14
clone_size: few
d_call: -
j_call: TRBJ2-7
cdr3_aa: CASSQGDAAYEQYF
cdr3_nt: TGTGCCAGCAGCCAAGGGGACGCCGCCTACGAGCAGTACTTC

v_call: TRBV24-1
clone_size: -
d_call: -
j_call: TRBJ1-2
cdr3_aa: CATRARDGSAYGYTF
cdr3_nt: TGTGCCACGCGGGCTCGGGACGGCTCTGCCTATGGCTACACCTTC

v_call: TRBV14
clone_size: few
d_call: TRBD1
j_call: TRBJ2-1
cdr3_aa: CASSQWENRGNEQFF
cdr3_nt: TGTGCCAGCAGCCAATGGGAAAACAGGGGCAATGAGCAGTTCTTC

v_call: TRBV2
clone_size: -
d_call: -
j_call: TRBJ2-7
cdr3_aa: CASSVIREQYF
cdr3_nt: TGTGCCAGCAGCGTGATTCGCGAGCAGTACTTC

v_call: TRBV19
clone_size: few
d_call: TRBD1
j_call: TRBJ1-2
cdr3_aa: CASRQGDYGYTF
cdr3_nt: TGTGCCAGTAGACAGGGGGACTATGGCTACACCTTC

v_call: TRBV11-2
clone_size: many
d_call: -
j_call: TRBJ2-5
cdr3_aa: CASSGPFRTQYF
cdr3_nt: TGTGCCAGCAGCGGCCCATTTAGGACCCAGTACTTC

v_call: TRBV7-2
clone_size: many
d_call: -
j_call: TRBJ2-7
cdr3_aa: CASSFKPSLGEQYF
cdr3_nt: TGTGCCAGCAGCTTTAAGCCTAGCCTGGGCGAGCAGTACTTC

v_call: TRBV7-8
clone_size: -
d_call: TRBD2
j_call: TRBJ2-7
cdr3_aa: CASSLGGIAGSYEQYF
cdr3_nt: TGTGCCAGCAGCTTAGGGGGGATAGCGGGATCCTACGAGCAGTACTTC

v_call: TRBV14
clone_size: -
d_call: -
j_call: TRBJ2-5
cdr3_aa: CASSPWTAETQYF
cdr3_nt: TGTGCCAGCAGCCCTTGGACAGCAGAGACCCAGTACTTC

v_call: TRBV24-1
clone_size: many
d_call: TRBD2
j_call: TRBJ2-1
cdr3_aa: CATSDWGGHNEQFF
cdr3_nt: TGTGCCACCAGTGATTGGGGGGGACACAATGAGCAGTTCTTC

v_call: TRBV6-4
clone_size: -
d_call: -
j_call: TRBJ2-1
cdr3_aa: CASSDSNEQFF
cdr3_nt: TGTGCCAGCAGTGACTCCAATGAGCAGTTCTTC

v_call: TRBV19
clone_size: -
d_call: TRBD1
j_call: TRBJ1-5
cdr3_aa: CASSIEGGRHQPQHF
cdr3_nt: TGTGCCAGTAGTATAGAAGGGGGCAGGCATCAGCCCCAGCATTTT

v_call: TRBV30
clone_size: few
d_call: TRBD1
j_call: TRBJ1-5
cdr3_aa: CAWSVGQGEQPQHF
cdr3_nt: TGTGCCTGGAGTGTAGGACAGGGCGAACAGCCCCAGCATTTT

v_call: TRBV5-6
clone_size: few
d_call: TRBD1
j_call: TRBJ1-2
cdr3_aa: CASSQGTAAIRGYTF
cdr3_nt: TGTGCCAGCAGCCAGGGGACAGCGGCGATTAGGGGCTACACCTTC

v_call: TRBV4-3
clone_size: -
d_call: -
j_call: TRBJ1-5
cdr3_aa: CASSQARGATSNQPQHF
cdr3_nt: TGCGCCAGCAGCCAAGCTAGGGGTGCTACTAGCAATCAGCCCCAGCATTTT

v_call: TRBV7-6
clone_size: -
d_call: -
j_call: TRBJ1-1
cdr3_aa: CASSHPRTGDTEAFF
cdr3_nt: TGTGCCAGCAGCCACCCGAGGACGGGTGACACTGAAGCTTTCTTT

v_call: TRBV5-1
clone_size: -
d_call: -
j_call: TRBJ2-1
cdr3_aa: CASGNRDGEFF
cdr3_nt: TGCGCCAGCGGCAACCGGGACGGTGAGTTCTTC

v_call: TRBV28
clone_size: -
d_call: -
j_call: TRBJ1-2
cdr3_aa: CASSLVGAYGYTF
cdr3_nt: TGTGCCAGCAGTTTAGTAGGCGCCTATGGCTACACCTTC

v_call: TRBV4-3
clone_size: many
d_call: TRBD1
j_call: TRBJ1-5
cdr3_aa: CASSQDPLGGQGANQPQHF
cdr3_nt: TGCGCCAGCAGCCAAGATCCTTTAGGGGGACAGGGCGCAAATCAGCCCCAGCATTTT

v_call: TRBV6-6
clone_size: few
d_call: TRBD1
j_call: TRBJ2-6
cdr3_aa: CASSSYRQGESGANVLTF
cdr3_nt: TGTGCCAGCAGTTCCTATCGGCAGGGGGAATCTGGGGCCAACGTCCTGACTTTC

v_call: TRBV29-1
clone_size: many
d_call: -
j_call: TRBJ2-5
cdr3_aa: CSARDGPIETHYF
cdr3_nt: TGCAGCGCCCGGGACGGCCCCATTGAGACCCATTACTTC

v_call: TRBV27
clone_size: many
d_call: TRBD1
j_call: TRBJ1-6
cdr3_aa: CASHGQGYSPLHF
cdr3_nt: TGTGCCAGCCACGGACAGGGGTATTCACCCCTCCACTTT

v_call: TRBV6-5
clone_size: -
d_call: TRBD2
j_call: TRBJ2-1
cdr3_aa: CASSPSPTSGTYNEQFF
cdr3_nt: TGTGCCAGCAGCCCTTCCCCAACTAGCGGCACCTACAATGAGCAGTTCTTC

v_call: TRBV7-9
clone_size: many
d_call: TRBD2
j_call: TRBJ2-1
cdr3_aa: CASSSPSGSSNEQFF
cdr3_nt: TGTGCCAGCAGCTCCCCTAGCGGGAGCTCCAATGAGCAGTTCTTC

v_call: TRBV10-2
clone_size: -
d_call: -
j_call: TRBJ2-7
cdr3_aa: CASSQPQGSTYEQYF
cdr3_nt: TGCGCCAGCAGCCAACCCCAGGGGAGTACCTACGAGCAGTACTTC

v_call: TRBV7-9
clone_size: many
d_call: -
j_call: TRBJ1-1
cdr3_aa: CASSGPGGKEAFF
cdr3_nt: TGTGCCAGCAGCGGACCGGGAGGAAAAGAAGCTTTCTTT

v_call: TRBV20-1
clone_size: -
d_call: -
j_call: TRBJ2-1
cdr3_aa: CSARNRQDYNEQFF
cdr3_nt: TGCAGTGCCAGGAATCGACAGGACTACAATGAGCAGTTCTTC

v_call: TRBV30
clone_size: -
d_call: TRBD1
j_call: TRBJ1-6
cdr3_aa: CAWSTTGGGSPLHF
cdr3_nt: TGTGCCTGGAGCACCACAGGGGGGGGTTCACCCCTCCACTTT

v_call: TRBV12-3/TRBV12-4
clone_size: many
d_call: -
j_call: TRBJ2-5
cdr3_aa: CASSLAGTETQYF
cdr3_nt: TGTGCCAGCAGTTTGGCAGGGACAGAGACCCAGTACTTC